This T cell receptor (beta chain) was captured in a study of T-cell reconstitution after alpha-beta-depleted transplantation in children (dated by TCRdb to 2015 to 2016). Notes on the research overall: The study quantitatively tracked T-cell immune reconstitution after TCRalphabeta/CD19-depleted allogeneic hematopoietic cell transplantation in children using TCR repertoire profiling.

This specimen's treatment or condition label, interpreted: allogeneic hematopoietic cell transplantation with graft depleted of TCRalphabeta T cells and CD19 B cells. The children who served as transplant recipients had been given grafts of TCRalphabeta/CD19-depleted allogeneic hematopoietic cells. Library construction relied on PCR. TCRdb shows the sequencer as Illumina HiSeq 2500. TCR libraries were prepared with molecular barcoding, using unique molecular identifiers to normalize TCRbeta repertoire quantification. TCRdb itself trimmed the public reads at Q25 with fastp, ran MiXCR and retained productive beta chains. Each CDR3 protein gets just one entry, which takes the most common genes and DNA from the rows behind it. This sample has hundreds of thousands of distinct CDR3 sequences in its table, and around 13% of those were observed once. Approximately 2.1% of the sample is in the top ten clones.

What the research found in general, with its limitations: In some patients, the high TCRbeta diversity seen at day 60 was put down to recipient T cells and intrathymic progenitors that had survived conditioning. The apparently early alphabetaT-cell count recovery about two months after transplant was reportedly dependent on only several hundred rapidly expanded clones derived from non-depleted graft cells. Over the following months the frequencies of hyperexpanded clones went down, and after one year T-cell counts and TCRbeta diversity were mostly credited to newly produced T cells.

The CDR3, from cysteine to phenylalanine, totals 15 residues. Only CDR3 DNA remains: 45 bases, in frame from the first base. V is clipped by 5 bases and J by 7 bases, and the sequence between their germline boundaries is 21 bases long. The germline V gene (reference sequence) yields DFQATT for CDR1 and SNEGSKA for CDR2. This clonotype occurred a few times. The antigen this receptor binds is unknown. There are no base qualities to consult, and no much larger clone falls within one base. Recombination joined TRBV20-1 with TRBJ2-1; the D region possibly corresponds to TRBD2 (5 bases align). The receptor's source is a male patient younger than 18 who had a stem cell transplant for acute myeloid leukemia, so the T cells may come from the graft donor. Source: PBMCs, mostly from graft donor cells, taken 360 days after TCRalphabeta/CD19-depleted stem cell transplant. The CDR3 has the sequence CSARKRPDGWNEQFF. Read as DNA, the sequence is TGCAGTGCTCGGAAGCGGCCAGACGGGTGGAATGAGCAGTTCTTC.